The 28 T cell receptor beta chains in this list originate from one sample, sequenced in a study of blood T cell repertoires in COVID-19. The data were produced by immunoSEQ multiplex PCR, yet TCRdb's version contains in-frame clones alone and is incomplete. The table has tens of thousands of clones, about 79% seen once; the top ten hold roughly 4.2%. Sequencing was carried out using peripheral blood. The receptor source for this set is a woman in her fifties or sixties with acute or convalescent COVID-19.

The chain is built from TRBV3-1 (or the pseudogene TRBV3-2) and TRBJ1-1; 7 bases map to TRBD1. V was clipped by 3 bases and J by 8 bases; unmatched bases: 9. The germline CDR1 and CDR2 sequences are LGHDT and YNNKEL (reference sequence). The CDR3 covers 14 residues. CDR3 coding DNA: TGTGCCAGCAGCCATACATCGGGACAGAAGGAAGCTTTCTTT. Translating gives CASSHTSGQKEAFF.

The chain carries TRBV19 and TRBJ2-1; TRBD2 might be the D (6 bases). This CDR3 has 14 residues. V was pared by 4 bases and J by 9 bases, with 16 bases between. Germline CDR1 LNHDA, CDR2 SQIVND (reference sequence). CDR3 sequence (DNA): TGTGCCAGTAGTAACCCGGGGGAATACTCTGAGCAGTTCTTC. Amino acid sequence: CASSNPGEYSEQFF.

The V gene is TRBV28, the J gene TRBJ1-4, with 7 bases matching TRBD1. The trim removed 7 bases at V and 3 bases at J, leaving 17 bases unmatched. Germline V gene sequence: CDR1 MDHEN, CDR2 SYDVKM. This CDR3 region has 18 residues. The CDR3 protein is CASTFTPTGRIANEKLFF. DNA of the CDR3: TGTGCCAGCACTTTTACCCCGACAGGGAGGATAGCTAATGAAAAACTGTTTTTT.

The chain recombines TRBV11-2 with TRBJ2-7; 7 nucleotides line up with TRBD2. CDR3 size: 12 residues. V shed 7 bases, J shed 6 bases, and the junction held 6 bases outside the gene matches. Germline loops: CDR1 SGHAT, CDR2 FQNNGV. CDR3 residues: CASTGGWGEQYF. The CDR3 coding sequence is TGTGCCAGCACGGGAGGATGGGGCGAGCAGTACTTC.

This clone was found a few times. The chain joins TRBV6-5 to TRBJ1-5, with D perhaps TRBD1 (5 bases). This CDR3 has 14 amino acids. Germline V gene sequence: CDR1 MNHEY, CDR2 SVGAGI. V was cut by 7 bases and J by 6 bases, with 16 bases left in between. CDR3 nucleotide sequence: TGTGCCAGCACTGCGGGGGTTGGGGGTCAGCCCCAGCATTTT. It specifies CASTAGVGGQPQHF.

The gene calls are TRBV18 and TRBJ2-2; D ambiguous. This CDR3 is 12 amino acids long. The germline V gene has CDR1 KGHSH and CDR2 LQKENI. V gave up 3 bases and J gave up 4 bases, with 3 bases separating them. The CDR3 DNA is TGTGCCAGCTCACCCCTCACCGGGGAGCTGTTTTTT. It yields the protein CASSPLTGELFF.

The gene calls are TRBV27 and TRBJ1-1; D is unclear. CDR1 and CDR2 (germline): MNHEY, SMNVEV (reference sequence). This CDR3 is built from 13 residues. V was shortened by 5 bases and J by 4 bases, with 11 bases between the two germline ends. The CDR3 DNA is TGTGCCAGCAGTATCCGTCGGTTCACTGAAGCTTTCTTT. Amino acid sequence: CASSIRRFTEAFF.

CDR3 region: CASSLHPGLANTDTQYF. CDR3 DNA: TGTGCCAGCAGCCTACACCCTGGACTAGCCAACACAGATACGCAGTATTTT. The chain couples TRBV5-6 to TRBJ2-3, with 8 bases aligning to TRBD2. With 4 bases clipped from V and 2 bases from J, the junction kept 12 bases outside the gene matches. CDR1 is SGHDT, CDR2 YYEEEE, per germline. The CDR3 sequence is 17 residues long.

This clone was picked up a small number of times. The CDR3 nucleotides are TGTGCCAGCAGCTCTTTGGCCTCTGGAAACACCATATATTTT. Translation gives CASSSLASGNTIYF. The genes are TRBV9 and TRBJ1-3; D call uncertain. Germline assignment: CDR1 SGDLS and CDR2 YYNGEE. V shed 4 bases and J shed 0 bases, with 8 bases lying between them. This CDR3 is built from 14 residues.

The rearrangement uses TRBV15 and TRBJ1-2, with TRBD1 identical over 9 bases. Unmatched junction bases numbered 8, after V lost 3 bases and J lost 6 bases. Germline loops: CDR1 LNHNV, CDR2 YYDKDF (reference sequence). The length of the CDR3 is 15 residues. CDR3 nucleotide sequence: TGTGCCACCAGCAGTAGACAGGGGGGACTAGATGGCTACACCTTC. Its translation is CATSSRQGGLDGYTF.

This chain uses TRBV11-2 with TRBJ1-2, with 9 bases matching TRBD1. This CDR3 spans 12 amino acids. Germline V gene data show CDR1 as SGHAT and CDR2 as FQNNGV. V lost 5 bases to trimming and J lost 10 bases; unmatched junction nucleotides: 5. The CDR3 spells CASSGDRVIYTF. The CDR3 DNA reads as TGTGCCAGCAGCGGGGACAGGGTAATCTACACCTTC. Combining the CDR3 with reference TRBV11-2 and TRBJ1-2 gives the whole variable domain EAGVAQSPRYKIIEKRQSVAFWCNPISGHATLYWYQQILGQGPKLLIQFQNNGVVDDSQLPKDRFSAERLKGVDSTLKIQPAKLEDSAVYLCASSGDRVIYTFGSGTRLTVV.

In this sample, this clone turned up once. V and J are TRBV18 and TRBJ2-1; 10 bases line up with TRBD2. This CDR3 region has 16 residues. Germline assignment: CDR1 KGHSH and CDR2 LQKENI. V was clipped by 3 bases and J by 7 bases; unmatched bases: 9. Here the CDR3 reads CASSPLERGGKNEQFF. As DNA, the CDR3 is TGTGCCAGCTCACCTCTGGAGCGGGGGGGCAAGAATGAGCAGTTCTTC. Filled out from reference TRBV18 and TRBJ2-1, the complete variable domain reads NAGVMQNPRHLVRRRGQEARLRCSPMKGHSHVYWYRQLPEEGLKFMVYLQKENIIDESGMPKERFSAEFPKEGPSILRIQQVVRGDSAAYFCASSPLERGGKNEQFFGPGTRLTVL.

As concerns this clone: The junction departs from the called germline gene at one end, perhaps through a read error. V gene TRBV18 combines with J gene TRBJ1-5, with 8 bases identical to TRBD1. CDR1 KGHSH and CDR2 LQKENI come from the germline V gene. The CDR3 is 14 residues long. The CDR3 spells CASSPGTGRNPTQF. In DNA form, the CDR3 reads TGTGCCAGCTCACCCGGGACAGGCCGCAACCCCACTCAATTT.

The chain recombines TRBV10-1 with TRBJ2-3; possibly TRBD2 for D (6 bases). Germline CDR1 is WNHNN and CDR2 is SYGVQD (reference sequence). This CDR3 has 13 residues. V was pared by 2 bases and J by 3 bases, with 6 bases between. CDR3 nucleotide sequence: TGCGCCAGCAGTGAGGCGGGAACAGATACGCAGTATTTT. Translating it yields CASSEAGTDTQYF.

The chain carries TRBV19 and TRBJ1-3, with unresolved D. Germline values: CDR1 LNHDA, CDR2 SQIVND (reference sequence). CDR3 size: 14 residues. V gave up 2 bases and J gave up 8 bases, with 13 bases separating them. The CDR3 bases are TGTGCCAGTAGTATATCCTACCTTCCGGACACCATATATTTT. It encodes CASSISYLPDTIYF.

V gene TRBV11-2 combines with J gene TRBJ1-6; possible D gene TRBD1, 5 bases. CDR3 length: 14 residues. V lost 5 bases, J lost 14 bases, and 19 bases lay in between. Germline assignment: CDR1 SGHAT and CDR2 FQNNGV. The CDR3 sequence: CASSMRQILAALHF. The CDR3 DNA sequence: TGTGCCAGCAGCATGCGACAGATCCTAGCGGCCCTCCACTTT.

The rearrangement links TRBV5-1 to TRBJ1-3; 8 bases agree with TRBD1. Trimming at V came to 4 bases and at J to 4 bases, leaving 7 bases not matched to a gene. This CDR3 has 15 amino acids. Looked up from germline, CDR1 is SGHRS and CDR2 is YFSETQ. The CDR3 reads CASSPRQGPGNTIYF. CDR3 in DNA: TGCGCCAGCAGCCCACGACAGGGGCCGGGAAACACCATATATTTT.

This clone was seen more than once but under ten times. V and J are TRBV30 and TRBJ1-6; D may be TRBD1 (5 bases). The germline V gene encodes CDR1 GTSNPN and CDR2 SVGIG (reference sequence). V was trimmed by 0 bases and J by 19 bases, leaving 22 bases between them. The CDR3 extends over 14 amino acids. CDR3 nucleotides: TGTGCCTGGAGTGTACAGGTTGTGGCAGGGAATACTCACTTT. It translates to CAWSVQVVAGNTHF. The variable domain in full, with the rest retrieved from reference TRBV30 and TRBJ1-6, is SQTIHQWPATLVQPVGSPLSLECTVEGTSNPNLYWYRQAAGRGLQLLFYSVGIGQISSEVPQNLSASRPQDRQFILSSKKLLLSDSGFYLCAWSVQVVAGNTHFGNGTRLTVT.

This chain uses TRBV19 with TRBJ1-1, with D perhaps TRBD1 (6 bases). CDR3 length: 13 amino acids. CDR1 LNHDA and CDR2 SQIVND come from the germline V gene (reference sequence). Trimming removed 8 bases at V and 1 base at J, with 11 bases between. DNA of the CDR3: TGTGCCAGTGATACAGGGTGGAACACTGAAGCTTTCTTT. It codes for CASDTGWNTEAFF.

The V call is TRBV10-3, the J call TRBJ1-2; 8 bases fit TRBD1. With 3 bases clipped from V and 4 bases from J, the junction kept 1 base outside the gene matches. The CDR3 runs to 13 residues. Germline lookup yields CDR1 ENHRY and CDR2 SYGVKD. CDR3 sequence (DNA): TGTGCCATCAGTGATACAGGGGGCTATGGCTACACCTTC. Its protein product is CAISDTGGYGYTF.

This chain uses TRBV6-5 with TRBJ1-3; unclear D gene. The germline gives CDR1 MNHEY, CDR2 SVGAGI. V was shortened by 2 bases and J by 0 bases, with 11 bases between the two germline ends. This CDR3 has 16 residues. The CDR3 region is CASSYESPNSGNTIYF. The CDR3, as DNA: TGTGCCAGCAGTTACGAATCCCCTAACTCTGGAAACACCATATATTTT.

V usage is TRBV19 and J usage is TRBJ1-1; weak D call: TRBD1 (5 bases). Germline V gene data show CDR1 as LNHDA and CDR2 as SQIVND (reference sequence). Trimming pared 10 bases from V and 8 bases from J, leaving 23 bases between. This CDR3 is 14 amino acids long. The CDR3 here is CATPADGGLQEAFF. DNA for the CDR3: TGTGCCACCCCGGCGGACGGGGGTTTACAGGAAGCTTTCTTT.

V gene TRBV10-3 combines with J gene TRBJ1-5; a possible D gene is TRBD1 (5 bases). Trimming removed 4 bases from V and 4 bases from J, with 8 bases in between. The CDR3 is 13 residues long. Germline loops: CDR1 ENHRY, CDR2 SYGVKD. Written as DNA, the CDR3 is TGTGCCATCAGTGTGGGGGGAAATCAGCCCCAGCATTTT. Encoded protein: CAISVGGNQPQHF.

The chain has TRBV21-1 and TRBJ1-3; TRBD1, the D gene given by the table, was not confirmed from the DNA. TRBV21-1 represents a pseudogene. The CDR3 is made up of 15 amino acids. CDR3: CASSKAVTRGSTIYF. The CDR3 DNA is TGTGCCAGCAGCAAAGCCGTCACAAGGGGTTCCACCATATATTTT.

Comment on this clone: A junction boundary mismatches the germline segment, possibly from a read error. The chain recombines TRBV4-2 with TRBJ2-1; D remains unclear. The CDR3 totals 12 residues. In germline, CDR1 is LGHNA, CDR2 YNFKEQ. The CDR3 spells CASSLNYYEQFF. The CDR3 coding sequence is TGTGCCAGCAGCCTAAACTACTATGAGCAGTTCTTC.

The chain is built from TRBV6-1 and TRBJ1-2; 11 bases match TRBD1. CDR3 size: 16 residues. Unmatched junction bases numbered 5, after V lost 0 bases and J lost 5 bases. The germline V gene encodes CDR1 MNHNS and CDR2 SASEGT. The chain's CDR3 is CASSEALGQGVYGYTF. The CDR3 coding sequence is TGTGCCAGCAGTGAAGCGTTGGGACAGGGGGTATATGGCTACACCTTC.

The chain combines TRBV12-3 or TRBV12-4 with TRBJ2-1; 7 positions agree with TRBD1. V shed 7 bases, J shed 4 bases, and the junction held 4 bases outside the gene matches. This CDR3 has 13 residues. The CDR3 here is CASTPTGYNEQFF. The CDR3, as DNA: TGTGCCAGCACCCCGACAGGGTACAATGAGCAGTTCTTC.

The V gene is TRBV28, the J gene TRBJ1-1, with D uncertain. With 3 bases removed from V and 5 bases from J, the gap between germline ends came to 10 bases. Germline lookup yields CDR1 MDHEN and CDR2 SYDVKM. This CDR3 comprises 13 residues. DNA of the CDR3: TGTGCCAGCAGTTTCGTCGGGAGAACTGAAGCTTTCTTT. This encodes CASSFVGRTEAFF.